Listed below are T cell receptor beta chains from one sample, sequenced in a study of PD-1 blockade in classical Hodgkin lymphoma. The protocol was immunoSEQ multiplex PCR, while the TCRdb copy is restricted to in-frame clones and leaves out a portion. The sample contains 43,000 or so clones, approximately 73% of which appear only once. This specimen was peripheral blood mononuclear cells (PBMCs), taken at baseline. These receptors all come from a human donor with classical Hodgkin lymphoma. The CDR3 runs from the conserved cysteine through the conserved F or W. D genes are given only for firm matches. A row's size may be missing; if present it is once, few, many or a size class.

clone_size | d_call | j_call | v_call | cdr3_nt | cdr3_aa
once | NA | TRBJ1-2 | TRBV28 | TGTGCCAGCAGTGTGTCTCTGGGGGACTACACCTTC | CASSVSLGDYTF
NA | NA | TRBJ2-7 | TRBV7-3 | TGTGCCAGCAGCCTGGGGAGGCACTCCTACGAGCAGTACTTC | CASSLGRHSYEQYF
NA | NA | TRBJ1-1 | TRBV5-4 | TGTGCCAGCAGCTTACTTACGGGGAGTGAAGCTTTCTTT | CASSLLTGSEAFF
few | NA | TRBJ1-2 | TRBV5-5 | TGTGCCAGCAGCCCTAGAGGAAGGGGGAACTATGGCTACACCTTC | CASSPRGRGNYGYTF
NA | NA | TRBJ2-7 | TRBV30 | TGTGCCTCCGCGACAGGATGGGAGCAGTACTTC | CASATGWEQYF
NA | NA | TRBJ1-1 | TRBV29-1 | TGCAGCGTTGGCGCCCCCGGCACTGAAGCTTTCTTT | CSVGAPGTEAFF
NA | NA | TRBJ1-1 | TRBV28 | TGTGCCAGCAGAGCTACCGGGACAACGAACACTGAAGCTTTCTTT | CASRATGTTNTEAFF
NA | NA | TRBJ1-1 | TRBV5-1 | TGCGCCAGCAGGCAGGGAACTGAAGCTTTCTTT | CASRQGTEAFF
NA | NA | TRBJ1-1 | TRBV7-9 | TGTGCCAGCAGCTTAGCGCTGAACACTGAAGCTTTCTTT | CASSLALNTEAFF
NA | NA | TRBJ1-6 | TRBV6-1 | TGTGCCAGCAGTGAGACCACTTCAGTCTATGCTTCACCCCTCCACTTT | CASSETTSVYASPLHF
NA | NA | TRBJ1-2 | TRBV6-1 | TGTGCCAGCAGTGAAGCTGTGGGGCTACCGGGAGGCTACACCTTC | CASSEAVGLPGGYTF
NA | NA | TRBJ1-6 | TRBV30 | TGTGCCTGGGAATGGGGGAAACGTGATTCACCCCTCCACTTT | CAWEWGKRDSPLHF
NA | TRBD1 | TRBJ1-4 | TRBV28 | TGTGCCAGCACCGTCATGACAGGGTCTAATGAAAAACTGTTTTTT | CASTVMTGSNEKLFF
NA | NA | TRBJ1-5 | TRBV19 | TGTGCCAGTAGTACCGTACAGGGAAGCAATCAGCCCCAGCATTTT | CASSTVQGSNQPQHF
NA | NA | TRBJ2-6 | TRBV27 | TGTGCCAGCAGCGATATCCGTAGCTCTGGGGCCAACGTCCTGACTTTC | CASSDIRSSGANVLTF
NA | TRBD2 | TRBJ2-1 | TRBV10-3 | TGTGCCGCAACGGGACTAGCGGGAGCCAATGAGCAGTTCTTC | CAATGLAGANEQFF
NA | NA | TRBJ2-1 | TRBV6-1 | TGTGCCAGCAGTCAACAAGGAGACTTCTACAATGAGCAGTTCTTC | CASSQQGDFYNEQFF
NA | TRBD1 | TRBJ1-1 | TRBV12-5 | TGTGCTAGTGGTTTAGAGGGGGCCCTCACTGAAGCTTTCTTT | CASGLEGALTEAFF
NA | NA | TRBJ1-1 | TRBV5-1 | TGCGCCAGCAGCCCGAACTCGGGAAACACTGAAGCTTTCTTT | CASSPNSGNTEAFF
medium-sized | NA | TRBJ1-2 | TRBV29-1 | TGCAGCGTTGAACCCGCCGGGGTCTATGGCTACACCTTC | CSVEPAGVYGYTF
few | NA | TRBJ2-1 | TRBV21-1 | TGTGCCAGCAGCCCTCTGGCCTGCACCAATGAGCAGTTCTTC | CASSPLACTNEQFF
NA | NA | TRBJ2-1 | TRBV2 | TGTGCCAGCAGTGAGGGGGCAGCCTCCTACAATGAGCAGTTCTTC | CASSEGAASYNEQFF
NA | TRBD2 | TRBJ2-1 | TRBV19 | TGTGCCAGCAGATTGGGACTAGCGGACAATGAGCAGTTCTTC | CASRLGLADNEQFF
few | NA | TRBJ1-3 | TRBV5-8 | TGTGCCAGCAGCTTGGGACTTAACTCTGGAAACACCATATATTTT | CASSLGLNSGNTIYF
NA | NA | TRBJ2-5 | TRBV11-2 | TGTGCCAGCAGCTTATTCCTCGGGGAGACCCAGTACTTC | CASSLFLGETQYF
NA | TRBD1 | TRBJ2-5 | TRBV9 | TGTGCCAGCAGCGTAGAAGGGGGCTGGGAGACCCAGTACTTC | CASSVEGGWETQYF
NA | NA | TRBJ2-1 | TRBV5-1 | TGCGCCAGCAGTCCAGAGAGGAATGAGCAGTTCTTC | CASSPERNEQFF
NA | TRBD2 | TRBJ2-1 | TRBV6-4 | TGTGCCAGCAGTGACTCGGGGCTAGCGGGAGGCAATGAGCAGTTCTTC | CASSDSGLAGGNEQFF
NA | NA | TRBJ1-1 | TRBV10-3 | TGTGCCATCCGGGCGAACACTGAAGCTTTCTTT | CAIRANTEAFF
NA | NA | TRBJ2-7 | TRBV27 | TGTGCCAGCAGTTTAACAGAGAGCTCCTACGAGCAGTACTTC | CASSLTESSYEQYF
NA | NA | TRBJ2-7 | TRBV9 | TGTGCCAGCAGCCTCGGGACGGTGTCCTACGAGCAGTACTTC | CASSLGTVSYEQYF